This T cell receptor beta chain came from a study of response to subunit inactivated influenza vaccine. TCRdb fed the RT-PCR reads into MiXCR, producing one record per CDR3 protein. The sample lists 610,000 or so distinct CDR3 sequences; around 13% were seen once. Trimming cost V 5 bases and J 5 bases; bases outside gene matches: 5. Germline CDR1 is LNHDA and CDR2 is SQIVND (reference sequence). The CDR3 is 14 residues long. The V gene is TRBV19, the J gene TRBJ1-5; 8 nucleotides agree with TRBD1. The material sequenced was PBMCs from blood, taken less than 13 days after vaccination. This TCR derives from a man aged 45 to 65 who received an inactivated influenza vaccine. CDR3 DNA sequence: TGTGCCAGTAGTTTCACAGGGGGGGATCAGCCCCAGCATTTT. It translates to CASSFTGGDQPQHF.